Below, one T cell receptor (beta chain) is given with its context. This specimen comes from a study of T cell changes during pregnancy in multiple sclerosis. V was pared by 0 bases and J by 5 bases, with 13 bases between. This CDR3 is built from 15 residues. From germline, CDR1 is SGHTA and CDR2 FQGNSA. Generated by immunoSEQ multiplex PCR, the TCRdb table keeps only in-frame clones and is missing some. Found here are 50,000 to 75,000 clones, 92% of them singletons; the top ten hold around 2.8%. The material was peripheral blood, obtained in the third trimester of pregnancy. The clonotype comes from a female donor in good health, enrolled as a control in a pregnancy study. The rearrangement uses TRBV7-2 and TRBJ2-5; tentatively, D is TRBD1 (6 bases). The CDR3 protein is CASSLAGQGTETQYF. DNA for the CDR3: TGTGCCAGCAGCTTAGCGGGGCAGGGGACCGAGACCCAGTACTTC.